Each of the 15 T cell receptor beta chains below was sequenced from the same sample in a study of blood T cells in healthy people across ages. It was with a sample-barcoded 5' primer and a J-beta primer mix that a second PCR of roughly 7 to 12 cycles was run. MiXCR was run by TCRdb on the 5' RACE reads, yielding one entry per CDR3 protein. The data contain hundreds of thousands of distinct CDR3 sequences, around 52% of them singletons. The sequenced sample was blood. The receptors here all came from an elderly woman in good health.

Ten or more counts support this clonotype. The chain is built from TRBV6-2 or TRBV6-3 and TRBJ2-1; TRBD2 agrees at 8 bases. The J segment lost 0 bases and the V segment lost 5 bases, leaving 6 bases of the junction unmatched. Germline V gene sequence: CDR1 MNHEY, CDR2 SVGEGT. The CDR3 is 16 amino acids. The CDR3 region is CASSKAGGNSYNEQFF. The DNA for the CDR3 is TGTGCCAGCAGTAAGGCGGGGGGCAACTCCTACAATGAGCAGTTCTTC.

This chain connects TRBV12-3 or TRBV12-4 to TRBJ2-7, with TRBD1 identical over 8 bases. The CDR3 is made up of 14 amino acids. The J segment lost 5 bases and the V segment lost 3 bases, leaving 6 bases of the junction unmatched. The CDR3 sequence: CASSFPGQGHEQYF. The DNA of the CDR3 is TGTGCCAGCAGTTTCCCCGGACAGGGCCACGAGCAGTACTTC.

This chain uses TRBV3-1 with TRBJ2-5; TRBD2 matches at 14 bases. CDR3 length: 15 residues. Germline V lookup: CDR1 LGHDT, CDR2 YNNKEL (reference sequence). The V gene end was trimmed by 4 bases and the J gene end by 11 bases; junction bases not matched to a gene: 9. As DNA, the CDR3 is TGTGCCAGCAGCCCGGGACTAGCGGGGGACAATGAGCAGTACTTC. Translating gives CASSPGLAGDNEQYF.

This clonotype was seen ten or more times. The chain links TRBV28 to TRBJ2-1, with D uncertain. The CDR3 sequence is 14 residues long. Germline V lookup: CDR1 MDHEN, CDR2 SYDVKM. V shed 5 bases and J shed 2 bases, with 10 bases lying between them. The CDR3 spells CASSMTTTYNEQFF. CDR3 bases: TGTGCCAGCAGTATGACAACCACCTACAATGAGCAGTTCTTC. The entire variable domain, with the rest obtained from reference TRBV28 and TRBJ2-1, is as follows: DVKVTQSSRYLVKRTGEKVFLECVQDMDHENMFWYRQDPGLGLRLIYFSYDVKMKEKGDIPEGYSVSREKKERFSLILESASTNQTSMYLCASSMTTTYNEQFFGPGTRLTVL.

The V gene is TRBV2, the J gene TRBJ2-3; the D is unclear. CDR1 is SNHLY and CDR2 is FYNNEI in the germline V gene. V was cut by 3 bases and J by 4 bases, with 14 bases left in between. The CDR3 runs 15 residues. The CDR3 here is CASSDSVDWADTQYF. The DNA of the CDR3 is TGTGCCAGCAGTGACAGTGTCGACTGGGCAGATACGCAGTATTTT.

This clonotype was recorded many times. The chain combines TRBV6-6 with TRBJ1-2; 11 bases align to TRBD1. The CDR3 length is 15 residues. J gave up 7 bases and V 9 bases, and 13 bases lay outside the gene matches. The germline CDR1 and CDR2 sequences are MNHNY and SVGAGI (reference sequence). For the CDR3, the DNA is TGTGCCAGTTGCCTCAGCGGACAGGGGGCAAGTGGCTACACCTTC. Its translation: CASCLSGQGASGYTF.

This clonotype has only a few counts. This chain's CDR3 is CSVGTSVRTEQFF. Here the CDR3 DNA reads TGCAGTGTCGGGACTAGCGTTCGAACTGAGCAGTTCTTC. The genes are TRBV20-1 and TRBJ2-1, with 10 bases aligning to TRBD2. V gave up 7 bases and J gave up 9 bases; unmatched junction bases: 9. In germline, CDR1 is DFQATT, CDR2 SNEGSKA (reference sequence). The length of the CDR3 is 13 residues.

On this clonotype: A much larger clone lies a single base off, so this may be a read error. The V gene is TRBV7-2, the J gene TRBJ2-3; TRBD2 matches 7 bases. Looked up from germline, CDR1 is SGHTA and CDR2 is FQGNSA. Germline trimming cut 5 bases from V and 5 bases from J; bases unmatched to any gene: 13. The CDR3 loop spans 16 amino acids. CDR3 sequence: CASSPPPAGGRDTQYF. In nucleotides, the CDR3 is TGTGCCAGCAGCCCCCCCCCCGCTGGCGGGAGAGATACGCAGTATTTT.

J is TRBJ2-1 and V is TRBV5-1; 12 positions match TRBD2. CDR3 size: 15 residues. V trimming: 4 bases; J trimming: 9 bases; junction bases outside the gene matches: 8. Germline CDR1 SGHRS, CDR2 YFSETQ. The CDR3 spells CASSGTSGRRGEQFF. The CDR3 DNA reads as TGCGCCAGCAGCGGAACTAGCGGGAGGAGAGGTGAGCAGTTCTTC. The entire variable domain, with the rest obtained from reference TRBV5-1 and TRBJ2-1, is as follows: KAGVTQTPRYLIKTRGQQVTLSCSPISGHRSVSWYQQTPGQGLQFLFEYFSETQRNKGNFPGRFSGRQFSNSRSEMNVSTLELGDSALYLCASSGTSGRRGEQFFGPGTRLTVL.

V usage is TRBV6-2 or TRBV6-3 and J usage is TRBJ2-1, with D perhaps matching TRBD2 (7 bases). Germline V gene data show CDR1 as MNHEY and CDR2 as SVGEGT. This CDR3 spans 15 amino acids. The V gene lost 5 bases and the J gene lost 4 bases, with 15 bases spanning the gap. The DNA for the CDR3 is TGTGCCAGCAGTGAGGGGGACTACTCATACAATGAGCAGTTCTTC. Its translation: CASSEGDYSYNEQFF.

The gene calls are TRBV7-9 and TRBJ1-4, with D possibly matching TRBD1 (5 bases). Germline V gene data show CDR1 as SEHNR and CDR2 as FQNEAQ (reference sequence). The V end lost 1 base, the J end lost 8 bases, and 11 bases lay between the germline ends. This CDR3 comprises 14 residues. The CDR3 nucleotides are TGTGCCAGCAGCTTAGGGGGGGATCGGGAAAAACTGTTTTTT. Protein: CASSLGGDREKLFF. Based on the CDR3 plus reference TRBV7-9 and TRBJ1-4, the full variable domain is DTGVSQNPRHKITKRGQNVTFRCDPISEHNRLYWYRQTLGQGPEFLTYFQNEAQLEKSRLLSDRFSAERPKGSFSTLEIQRTEQGDSAMYLCASSLGGDREKLFFGSGTQLSVL.

The rearrangement uses TRBV7-3 and TRBJ1-1; 7 positions match TRBD1. The length of the CDR3 is 17 residues. Trimming cost V 5 bases and J 1 base; bases outside gene matches: 13. Germline V lookup: CDR1 SGHTA, CDR2 FQGTGA. The DNA of the CDR3 is TGTGCCAGCAGCACCAGACAGGGCTCCACGTCGAACACTGAAGCTTTCTTT. Encoded protein: CASSTRQGSTSNTEAFF.

This clonotype was detected a few times. This chain joins TRBV6-5 and TRBJ1-1; D perhaps matches TRBD1 (5 bases). This CDR3 region has 13 residues. Germline CDR1 reads MNHEY; CDR2 reads SVGAGI. V lost 0 bases and J 11 bases, leaving 13 bases between the germline ends. DNA for the CDR3: TGTGCCAGCAGTTACTCGAGGTGGGGGGATGCTTTCTTT. Protein: CASSYSRWGDAFF.

V is TRBV2 and J is TRBJ2-7; tentatively, D is TRBD2 (6 bases). The V end lost 8 bases, the J end lost 3 bases, and 14 bases lay between the germline ends. The CDR3 has 13 residues. The germline V gene encodes CDR1 SNHLY and CDR2 FYNNEI. The CDR3: CASGGTSHYEQYF. The CDR3 region has the DNA TGTGCCAGCGGCGGGACTTCACACTACGAGCAGTACTTC.

The chain has TRBV5-6 and TRBJ2-5; D is perhaps TRBD1 (6 bases). The CDR3 is 16 residues long. Germline V CDR1 and CDR2: SGHDT, YYEEEE. V was cut by 3 bases and J by 5 bases, with 20 bases left in between. The CDR3 DNA is TGTGCCAGCAGCTATGTCTTGATCGGACAGAGGGAGACCCAGTACTTC. Translation gives CASSYVLIGQRETQYF.